These 30 T cell receptor beta chains were all obtained from the same sample, sequenced in a study of blood T cell repertoires in COVID-19. Only in-frame clones appear in the TCRdb table, and some are missing; sequencing was by immunoSEQ multiplex PCR. The repertoire holds some 250,000 clones, with roughly 79% as singletons. The sequenced sample was peripheral blood. The receptors here all came from a woman in her sixties or seventies with active or convalescent COVID-19.

The CDR3 protein is CAWATSGYSSTDTQYF. The DNA of the CDR3 is TGTGCCTGGGCGACTAGCGGCTATTCTAGCACAGATACGCAGTATTTT. V usage is TRBV30 and J usage is TRBJ2-3, with 9 nucleotides matching TRBD2. The germline CDR1 and CDR2 sequences are GTSNPN and SVGIG (reference sequence). The CDR3 is 16 residues long. Unmatched junction bases numbered 9, after V lost 5 bases and J lost 0 bases. Full variable domain (outside the CDR3, taken from reference TRBV30 and TRBJ2-3): SQTIHQWPATLVQPVGSPLSLECTVEGTSNPNLYWYRQAAGRGLQLLFYSVGIGQISSEVPQNLSASRPQDRQFILSSKKLLLSDSGFYLCAWATSGYSSTDTQYFGPGTRLTVL.

The chain is built from TRBV19 and TRBJ2-1; 7 nucleotides agree with TRBD2. Germline CDR1 LNHDA, CDR2 SQIVND (reference sequence). V was pared by 6 bases and J by 1 base, with 9 bases of the junction left unmatched. The CDR3 contains 16 residues. The CDR3 sequence: CASSSRAGLSYNEQFF. The CDR3 DNA sequence: TGTGCCAGTAGCAGCCGAGCGGGGCTATCCTACAATGAGCAGTTCTTC.

Here the CDR3 DNA reads TGTGCCAGTAGTACCAATAGCCCGGGACAGGGGTCCTACGAGCAGTACTTC. It yields the protein CASSTNSPGQGSYEQYF. J is TRBJ2-7 and V is TRBV19; 10 nucleotides align to TRBD1. The CDR3 sequence is 17 residues long. Germline CDR1 is LNHDA and CDR2 is SQIVND (reference sequence). Germline trimming cut 4 bases from V and 1 base from J; bases unmatched to any gene: 10.

This clone was seen a few times. This chain connects TRBV27 to TRBJ2-2; 10 nucleotides line up with TRBD1. Germline V gene data show CDR1 as MNHEY and CDR2 as SMNVEV (reference sequence). The CDR3 consists of 14 residues. The trim removed 7 bases at V and 7 bases at J, leaving 6 bases unmatched. The CDR3 DNA reads TGTGCCAGCACCAGACAGGGGGCGAACGGGGAGCTGTTTTTT. Protein sequence: CASTRQGANGELFF.

V usage is TRBV5-1 and J usage is TRBJ2-4; 9 nucleotides align to TRBD1. The J segment lost 6 bases and the V segment lost 4 bases, leaving 11 bases of the junction unmatched. The germline CDR1 and CDR2 sequences are SGHRS and YFSETQ. The CDR3 covers 16 residues. Here the CDR3 DNA reads TGCGCCAGCAGCCCCGAGAGCACAGGGGGCTTAAACATTCAGTACTTC. This codes for CASSPESTGGLNIQYF.

V usage is TRBV2 and J usage is TRBJ2-5, with TRBD1 identical over 9 bases. The CDR3 loop spans 15 amino acids. J gave up 3 bases and V 7 bases, and 9 bases lay outside the gene matches. Germline lookup yields CDR1 SNHLY and CDR2 FYNNEI. The CDR3 region is CASTRQGGGEETQYF. The CDR3 region has the DNA TGTGCCAGCACCAGACAGGGGGGGGGCGAAGAGACCCAGTACTTC.

The rearrangement links TRBV7-9 to TRBJ2-1, with TRBD2 matching 11 bases. The V and J ends lost 6 bases and 5 bases, in that order; junction bases with no gene match: 6. Germline values: CDR1 SEHNR, CDR2 FQNEAQ (reference sequence). The CDR3 extends over 15 amino acids. DNA of the CDR3: TGTGCCAGCAGATTACTAGCGGGGGCGAACAATGAGCAGTTCTTC. It encodes CASRLLAGANNEQFF.

This chain joins TRBV30 and TRBJ2-1, with 14 bases matching TRBD2. Germline V lookup: CDR1 GTSNPN, CDR2 SVGIG (reference sequence). V lost 1 base to trimming and J lost 2 bases; unmatched junction nucleotides: 13. This CDR3 comprises 20 residues. CDR3 loop: CAWSAVWGLAGVLPYNEQFF. CDR3 nucleotide sequence: TGTGCCTGGAGTGCTGTTTGGGGACTAGCGGGGGTTTTACCCTACAATGAGCAGTTCTTC.

V gene TRBV7-3 combines with J gene TRBJ2-1; D gene unclear. V lost 6 bases and J 8 bases, leaving 26 bases between the germline ends. In germline, CDR1 is SGHTA, CDR2 FQGTGA. This CDR3 has 17 residues. CDR3 protein: CASSRTVDTFGDHEQFF. DNA of the CDR3: TGTGCCAGCAGTCGAACAGTCGACACCTTCGGCGACCATGAGCAGTTCTTC.

The CDR3 here is CASSLIGLAGGNSGANVLTF. CDR3 coding DNA: TGTGCCAGCAGCTTAATAGGTCTAGCGGGGGGCAACTCTGGGGCCAACGTCCTGACTTTC. The rearrangement links TRBV7-3 to TRBJ2-6, with 11 positions matching TRBD2. Germline CDR1 reads SGHTA; CDR2 reads FQGTGA. Trimming removed 1 base from V and 0 bases from J; junction bases left unmatched: 8. CDR3 size: 20 residues.

This chain connects TRBV10-3 to TRBJ2-6; TRBD1 might be the D (6 bases). CDR3 size: 15 residues. Trimming pared 11 bases from V and 1 base from J, leaving 15 bases between. Germline V gives CDR1 ENHRY, CDR2 SYGVKD. CDR3 amino acids: CALRDTSSGANVLTF. In DNA, the CDR3 is TGTGCCCTCCGGGACACCAGTTCTGGGGCCAACGTCCTGACTTTC.

This clone was found a few times. CDR3 in DNA: TGTGCCAGCAGCTTGGGGGGATCCCCACTTATCGAAGCTTTCTTT. Translation gives CASSLGGSPLIEAFF. The chain recombines TRBV7-6 with TRBJ1-1; D possibly corresponds to TRBD1 (5 bases). CDR3 length equals 15 residues. Germline CDR1 SGHVS, CDR2 FNYEAQ. Trimming took off 3 bases at V and 8 bases at J, with 19 bases between the two ends.

V gene TRBV14 combines with J gene TRBJ1-5; no firm D call. V lost 4 bases, J lost 9 bases, and 10 bases lay in between. The CDR3 has 12 amino acids. The germline V gene has CDR1 SGHDN and CDR2 FVKESK. In DNA form, the CDR3 reads TGTGCCAGCAGCCTATCTGAGGGGCCCCAGCATTTT. As protein: CASSLSEGPQHF. Based on the CDR3 plus reference TRBV14 and TRBJ1-5, the full variable domain is EAGVTQFPSHSVIEKGQTVTLRCDPISGHDNLYWYRRVMGKEIKFLLHFVKESKQDESGMPNNRFLAERTGGTYSTLKVQPAELEDSGVYFCASSLSEGPQHFGDGTRLSIL.

The genes are TRBV4-2 and TRBJ2-5; unclear D gene. Germline-derived CDR1 and CDR2 are LGHNA and YNFKEQ. V lost 5 bases and J 4 bases, leaving 8 bases between the germline ends. The CDR3 has 12 residues. The CDR3 loop reads CASSGSAETQYF. The CDR3, as DNA: TGTGCCAGCAGCGGTAGTGCAGAGACCCAGTACTTC.

The chain combines TRBV11-2 with TRBJ1-1; no clear D gene. Trimming left V 5 bases short and J 1 base short, with 17 bases between. Looked up from germline, CDR1 is SGHAT and CDR2 is FQNNGV. The CDR3 contains 16 residues. CDR3 amino acids: CASSRLEETANTEAFF. DNA for the CDR3: TGTGCCAGCAGCCGACTCGAGGAGACGGCGAACACTGAAGCTTTCTTT.

The CDR3 sequence: CASSKDQSGTGWSYGYTF. CDR3 in DNA: TGTGCCAGCAGCAAAGACCAATCCGGGACAGGGTGGTCCTATGGCTACACCTTC. V and J are TRBV21-1 and TRBJ1-2; the table names TRBD1, a call not compared with the DNA. TRBV21-1 is a known pseudogene. There are 18 residues in the CDR3.

V and J are TRBV7-2 and TRBJ1-1, with D unresolved. Germline V CDR1 and CDR2: SGHTA, FQGNSA. This CDR3 region has 13 residues. CDR3 DNA: TGTGTCTCCAGGCAGGATCTGAACACTGAAGCTTTCTTT. Encoded protein: CVSRQDLNTEAFF.

The chain couples TRBV11-2 to TRBJ1-2, with D tentatively TRBD1 (5 bases). V lost 5 bases and J 3 bases, leaving 10 bases between the germline ends. Germline CDR1 reads SGHAT; CDR2 reads FQNNGV. The CDR3 runs 13 residues. The CDR3 loop is CASSIPTDYGYTF. For the CDR3, the DNA is TGTGCCAGCAGCATTCCGACAGACTATGGCTACACCTTC.

This clone was counted between two and nine times. CDR3 sequence reads: CASTPPGLSNQPQHF. CDR3 sequence (DNA): TGTGCCAGCACCCCCCCGGGTTTGAGCAATCAGCCCCAGCATTTT. The chain carries TRBV28 and TRBJ1-5; D gene unclear. Germline CDR1 MDHEN, CDR2 SYDVKM. V lost 7 bases to trimming and J lost 1 base, with 14 bases between them. The CDR3 runs to 15 residues.

The chain links TRBV10-3 to TRBJ2-3; a weak D match, TRBD2 (7 bases). The CDR3 consists of 14 residues. V dropped 5 bases and J dropped 5 bases, with 14 bases sitting between them. Germline-derived CDR1 and CDR2 are ENHRY and SYGVKD. CDR3 sequence reads: CAISPGGGLDTQYF. The CDR3 bases are TGTGCCATCAGTCCGGGCGGGGGCTTAGATACGCAGTATTTT.

This chain uses TRBV6-1 with TRBJ2-3, with D perhaps matching TRBD2 (5 bases). CDR3 length: 14 amino acids. Trimming pared 1 base from V and 2 bases from J, leaving 7 bases between. CDR1 is MNHNS and CDR2 is SASEGT in the germline V gene. CDR3 sequence reads: CASSEVGITDTQYF. For the CDR3, the DNA is TGTGCCAGCAGTGAAGTCGGGATCACAGATACGCAGTATTTT.

The chain is built from TRBV7-9 and TRBJ1-2; tentative D call: TRBD1 (6 bases). Trimming shortened V by 8 bases and J by 0 bases, and 10 bases separated the two germline ends. CDR3 length: 13 residues. The germline gives CDR1 SEHNR, CDR2 FQNEAQ (reference sequence). The CDR3 nucleotides are TGTGCCAGCGCGGACAGTTCTAACTATGGCTACACCTTC. It translates to CASADSSNYGYTF.

Worth noting for this clone: The same CDR3 can be traced to other DNA sequences in this sample. CDR3 in DNA: TGTGCCAGCAGTGTAAAACAGGGCAACTATGGCTACACCTTC. This codes for CASSVKQGNYGYTF. V is TRBV2 and J is TRBJ1-2; possibly TRBD1 for D (6 bases). The germline V gene encodes CDR1 SNHLY and CDR2 FYNNEI. CDR3 size: 14 residues. The ends were cut back, 4 bases at V and 2 bases at J, with 11 bases in the middle.

The rearrangement links TRBV4-1 to TRBJ1-5; tentative D call: TRBD1 (5 bases). V dropped 0 bases and J dropped 6 bases, with 12 bases sitting between them. CDR1 is MGHRA and CDR2 is YSYEKL in the germline V gene. The CDR3 totals 15 residues. The CDR3 DNA follows: TGCGCCAGCAGCCAAGAAAAACAGGATCCTCAGCCCCAGCATTTT. Translation gives CASSQEKQDPQPQHF.

The chain links TRBV6-5 to TRBJ2-7; TRBD2 matches at 7 bases. V was pared by 2 bases and J by 1 base, with 5 bases of the junction left unmatched. The germline V gene has CDR1 MNHEY and CDR2 SVGAGI. The CDR3 is made up of 15 amino acids. For the CDR3, the DNA is TGTGCCAGCAGTTACGCGAGGGGAGGGTCCTACGAGCAGTACTTC. As protein: CASSYARGGSYEQYF.

The chain has TRBV4-1 and TRBJ2-1; 7 bases are shared with TRBD2. V was pared by 3 bases and J by 6 bases, with 8 bases of the junction left unmatched. The CDR3 extends over 15 amino acids. CDR1 MGHRA and CDR2 YSYEKL come from the germline V gene. The CDR3 sequence is CASSHGEGISNEQFF. CDR3 bases: TGCGCCAGCAGCCATGGGGAGGGAATTAGCAATGAGCAGTTCTTC.

The chain joins TRBV12-5 to TRBJ2-6; TRBD1 aligns across 7 bases. The CDR3 is made up of 20 amino acids. CDR1 LGHNT and CDR2 FRNRAP come from the germline V gene. The J segment lost 2 bases and the V segment lost 5 bases, leaving 18 bases of the junction unmatched. CDR3 in amino acids: CASGPPLEETGSAGANVLTF. CDR3 coding DNA: TGTGCTAGTGGTCCACCCCTCGAGGAGACAGGGTCTGCTGGGGCCAACGTCCTGACTTTC. Supplemented by reference TRBV12-5 and TRBJ2-6, the full variable domain reads DARVTQTPRHKVTEMGQEVTMRCQPILGHNTVFWYRQTMMQGLELLAYFRNRAPLDDSGMPKDRFSAEMPDATLATLKIQPSEPRDSAVYFCASGPPLEETGSAGANVLTFGAGSRLTVL.

The chain carries TRBV7-2 and TRBJ2-3; 10 bases agree with TRBD2. CDR1 is SGHTA and CDR2 is FQGNSA in the germline V gene. J was trimmed by 5 bases and V by 1 base; bases with no gene match: 6. This CDR3 is 16 amino acids long. DNA for the CDR3: TGTGCCAGCAGCTTAGTGAGCGGGGGGGCCGTAGATACGCAGTATTTT. This gives the protein CASSLVSGGAVDTQYF.

The chain links TRBV4-1 to TRBJ1-6, with TRBD1 identical over 9 bases. V lost 0 bases to trimming and J lost 9 bases; unmatched junction nucleotides: 12. The germline gives CDR1 MGHRA, CDR2 YSYEKL. The CDR3 contains 18 residues. The CDR3 sequence is CASSQENPGQGMGSPLHF. CDR3 bases: TGCGCCAGCAGCCAAGAAAATCCGGGACAGGGTATGGGTTCACCCCTCCACTTT.

The V gene is TRBV6-5, the J gene TRBJ2-7; TRBD1 agrees at 8 bases. Germline V gene data show CDR1 as MNHEY and CDR2 as SVGAGI. This CDR3 is built from 14 residues. V was clipped by 4 bases and J by 2 bases; unmatched bases: 4. The CDR3 spells CASSFYRGTYEQYF. The CDR3 bases are TGTGCCAGCAGTTTTTACAGGGGGACCTACGAGCAGTACTTC.